Below, 18 T cell receptor beta chains from the same sample are listed, as sequenced in a study of blood T cell repertoires in COVID-19. Using immunoSEQ multiplex PCR, the repertoire was profiled, and TCRdb retains in-frame clones only, with some absent. Among 270,000 or so clones listed, about 88% were seen once. The material sequenced was peripheral blood. All receptors derive from a woman in her forties who had recovered from COVID-19.

The V and J genes are TRBV19 and TRBJ1-1, with 10 bases identical to TRBD1. The germline gives CDR1 LNHDA, CDR2 SQIVND (reference sequence). The CDR3 contains 15 residues. V gave up 6 bases and J gave up 4 bases; unmatched junction bases: 8. The CDR3, as DNA: TGTGCCAGTAGCAACCAGGGACAGGGGCGCACTGAAGCTTTCTTT. This gives the protein CASSNQGQGRTEAFF.

The chain uses TRBV6-5 and TRBJ2-2; 9 bases match TRBD1. The CDR3 spans 15 residues. Germline CDR1 and CDR2: MNHEY and SVGAGI. Germline trimming cut 6 bases from V and 7 bases from J; bases unmatched to any gene: 9. The CDR3 coding sequence is TGTGCCAGCAGACCGGGACAGGGAGCTGTCGGGGAGCTGTTTTTT. Encoded protein: CASRPGQGAVGELFF.

In DNA, the CDR3 is TGTGCCAGCAGCTTGGAAGGGGGGGCCGTTGAAGCTTTCTTT. It translates to CASSLEGGAVEAFF. This rearrangement joins TRBV5-4 to TRBJ1-1; perhaps TRBD1 as D (6 bases). Trimming stripped 0 bases from V and 7 bases from J, with 13 bases between. CDR1 and CDR2 (germline): SGHNT, YYREEE (reference sequence). The CDR3 sequence is 14 residues long.

This rearrangement joins TRBV5-6 to TRBJ1-6; D gene uncertain. This CDR3 is built from 14 residues. Germline CDR1 and CDR2: SGHDT and YYEEEE. V was trimmed by 0 bases and J by 7 bases, leaving 8 bases between them. DNA for the CDR3: TGTGCCAGCAGCTTGGTTACAGAGAATTCACCCCTCCACTTT. Amino acid sequence: CASSLVTENSPLHF.

The chain couples TRBV28 to TRBJ1-2; possible D gene TRBD1, 6 bases. Per germline, CDR1 MDHEN and CDR2 SYDVKM. V lost 1 base to trimming and J lost 7 bases, with 13 bases between them. This CDR3 comprises 14 residues. The CDR3 nucleotides are TGTGCCAGCAGTTTATATGCAGGGGCGCGTGGCTACACCTTC. It encodes CASSLYAGARGYTF.

The J gene is TRBJ2-7, the V gene TRBV19; 9 bases line up with TRBD2. V shed 6 bases, J shed 3 bases, and the junction held 6 bases outside the gene matches. The CDR3 runs 14 residues. Germline CDR1 LNHDA, CDR2 SQIVND (reference sequence). CDR3: CASSARGGIYEQYF. The CDR3 coding sequence is TGTGCCAGTAGCGCGCGGGGGGGAATCTACGAGCAGTACTTC.

This chain connects TRBV30 to TRBJ2-5, with D perhaps TRBD2 (6 bases). CDR3 length: 13 residues. CDR1 is GTSNPN, CDR2 SVGIG, per germline (reference sequence). The V end was cut by 5 bases, the J end by 0 bases, with 10 bases between. This CDR3 is CAWGSGNQETQYF. In DNA, the CDR3 is TGTGCCTGGGGTAGCGGAAACCAAGAGACCCAGTACTTC.

The chain recombines TRBV13 with TRBJ2-1; 9 bases fit TRBD2. The CDR3 runs 15 residues. The trim removed 5 bases at V and 1 base at J, leaving 3 bases unmatched. CDR1 PRHDT and CDR2 FYEKMQ come from the germline V gene (reference sequence). As DNA, the CDR3 is TGTGCCAGCAGCGATAGCGGGGGTTCCTACAATGAGCAGTTCTTC. Amino acids: CASSDSGGSYNEQFF.

J is TRBJ2-5 and V is TRBV2; 8 positions agree with TRBD2. Trimming took 5 bases from V and 3 from J; bases not matched to a gene: 2. CDR1 is SNHLY and CDR2 is FYNNEI in the germline V gene. The CDR3 loop spans 13 amino acids. The CDR3 DNA sequence: TGTGCCAGCAGTTATAGCGGGGAAGAGACCCAGTACTTC. It encodes CASSYSGEETQYF. Using reference TRBV2 and TRBJ2-5 for the parts outside the CDR3, the full variable domain is EPEVTQTPSHQVTQMGQEVILRCVPISNHLYFYWYRQILGQKVEFLVSFYNNEISEKSEIFDDQFSVERPDGSNFTLKIRSTKLEDSAMYFCASSYSGEETQYFGPGTRLLVL.

The chain combines TRBV5-8 with TRBJ2-3, with D perhaps matching TRBD1 (5 bases). Trimming cost V 4 bases and J 3 bases, with 15 bases left between them. The length of the CDR3 is 15 residues. Germline assignment: CDR1 SGHTS and CDR2 YDEGEE. CDR3 DNA: TGTGCCAGCAGCGCCTCCAGGGCTCGGACAGATACGCAGTATTTT. Amino acid sequence: CASSASRARTDTQYF.

This chain links TRBV19 with TRBJ2-1; 7 bases are shared with TRBD2. From germline, CDR1 is LNHDA and CDR2 SQIVND (reference sequence). The CDR3 runs 14 residues. The ends lost 4 bases at V and 4 bases at J; junction bases unmatched: 4. CDR3 nucleotide sequence: TGTGCCAGTAGTAGCGGGAGTAGGTACAATGAGCAGTTCTTC. It specifies CASSSGSRYNEQFF.

The table lists this clone with a count of one. The rearrangement uses TRBV5-5 and TRBJ2-7; TRBD2 aligns across 10 bases. CDR3 size: 15 residues. Trimming cost V 1 base and J 3 bases; bases outside gene matches: 4. Germline CDR1 is SGHKS and CDR2 is YYEKEE (reference sequence). CDR3 sequence reads: CASSLLAGGYYEQYV. CDR3 nucleotides: TGTGCCAGCAGCTTGTTAGCGGGAGGTTACTACGAGCAGTACGTC.

The chain recombines TRBV10-3 with TRBJ2-2, with 7 bases aligning to TRBD1. CDR1 and CDR2 from the germline V gene are ENHRY and SYGVKD. CDR3 length: 13 amino acids. The trim removed 11 bases at V and 6 bases at J, leaving 9 bases unmatched. The CDR3 DNA sequence: TGTGCCGTCGGACAGGTGGTTGCCGGGGAGCTGTTTTTT. Its translation is CAVGQVVAGELFF.

V gene TRBV21-1 combines with J gene TRBJ2-7; the D call TRBD2 from the table was never checked on the DNA. TRBV21-1 is shown as a pseudogene. The CDR3 is 18 amino acids. Here the CDR3 DNA reads TGTGCCAGCAGCTTACGGCCTATGGACTCTACCGGGATCAACGAGCAGTACGTC. Translation: CASSLRPMDSTGINEQYV.

The gene calls are TRBV19 and TRBJ2-2, with D tentatively TRBD1 (6 bases). The CDR3 length is 16 residues. V was pared by 5 bases and J by 1 base, with 14 bases between. Germline V gene sequence: CDR1 LNHDA, CDR2 SQIVND (reference sequence). The chain's CDR3 is CASSVTTGLNTGELFF. CDR3 coding DNA: TGTGCCAGTAGTGTTACGACAGGCCTGAACACCGGGGAGCTGTTTTTT.

The CDR3: CASSDRASYGYTF. The CDR3 region has the DNA TGTGCCAGCAGTGACAGGGCTTCGTATGGCTACACCTTC. The genes are TRBV12-3 or TRBV12-4 and TRBJ1-2; the match to TRBD1 covers 7 bases. The junction had 5 bases not matched to a gene; V was cut back by 5 bases and J by 5 bases. CDR3 length equals 13 residues.

The chain carries TRBV7-4 and TRBJ1-1, with 9 bases lining up with TRBD1. Germline lookup yields CDR1 SGHVT and CDR2 SQSDAQ. The CDR3 extends over 17 amino acids. J lost 0 bases, V lost 4 bases, and 9 bases had no gene match. DNA for the CDR3: TGTGCCAGCAGCTCCCGGCCGGGACAGGGAATGAACACTGAAGCTTTCTTT. Translation gives CASSSRPGQGMNTEAFF.

The chain uses TRBV9 and TRBJ2-7; 8 bases align to TRBD2. J was trimmed by 4 bases and V by 0 bases; bases with no gene match: 6. The CDR3 consists of 15 residues. Germline CDR1 reads SGDLS; CDR2 reads YYNGEE. CDR3 in DNA: TGTGCCAGCAGCGTAGCGGGGGGGGGAAGTTACGAGCAGTACTTC. Translation: CASSVAGGGSYEQYF. The entire variable domain, with the rest obtained from reference TRBV9 and TRBJ2-7, is as follows: DSGVTQTPKHLITATGQRVTLRCSPRSGDLSVYWYQQSLDQGLQFLIQYYNGEERAKGNILERFSAQQFPDLHSELNLSSLELGDSALYFCASSVAGGGSYEQYFGPGTRLTVT.